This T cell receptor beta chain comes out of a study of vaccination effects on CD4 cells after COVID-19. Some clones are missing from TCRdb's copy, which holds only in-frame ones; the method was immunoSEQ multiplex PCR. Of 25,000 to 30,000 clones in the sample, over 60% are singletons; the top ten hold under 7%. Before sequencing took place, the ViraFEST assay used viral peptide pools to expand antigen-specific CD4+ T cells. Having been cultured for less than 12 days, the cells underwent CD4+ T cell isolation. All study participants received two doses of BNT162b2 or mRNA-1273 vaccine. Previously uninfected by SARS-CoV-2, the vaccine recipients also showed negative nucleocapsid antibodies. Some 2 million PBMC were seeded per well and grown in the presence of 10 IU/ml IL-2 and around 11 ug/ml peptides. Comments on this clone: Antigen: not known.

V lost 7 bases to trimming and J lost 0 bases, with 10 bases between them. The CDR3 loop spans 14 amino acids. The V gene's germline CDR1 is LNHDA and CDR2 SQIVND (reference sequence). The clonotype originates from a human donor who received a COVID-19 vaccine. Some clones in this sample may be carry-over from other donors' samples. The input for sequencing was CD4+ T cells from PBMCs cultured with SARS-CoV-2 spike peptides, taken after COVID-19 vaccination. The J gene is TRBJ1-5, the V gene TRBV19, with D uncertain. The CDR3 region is CASISPYSNQPQHF. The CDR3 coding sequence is TGTGCCAGTATTAGTCCTTATAGCAATCAGCCCCAGCATTTT.